The text below deals with one TCR beta chain. The CDR3 runs 17 residues. J lost 4 bases, V lost 7 bases, and 21 bases had no gene match. The germline CDR1 and CDR2 sequences are SQVTM and ANQGSEA. PCR was performed using 60 Vbeta and 13 Jbeta primers. Measured with immunoSEQ multiplex PCR; TCRdb has only the in-frame clones, and not every one. The data contain 95,000 to 110,000 clones, 65% to 80% of them singletons. The sample is drawn from a study of cytomegalovirus exposure and HLA in healthy donors. The sequence was collected from a male donor in good health and CMV-seronegative. Sample: PBMCs. V gene TRBV29-1 combines with J gene TRBJ1-1; 7 bases are shared with TRBD1. The CDR3 DNA reads as TGCAGCGCCCGAAAGGGGATTAAGGGGGCCATTATCACTGAAGCTTTCTTT. Its protein is CSARKGIKGAIITEAFF.